A selection of T cell receptor beta chains follows, all from one sample in a study of blood T cell repertoires in COVID-19. Assay: immunoSEQ multiplex PCR; the TCRdb copy retains only in-frame clones and omits some. The sample lists about 160,000 clones, roughly 84% occurring once. Sequencing was carried out using peripheral blood. The receptor source for this set is a woman in her fifties or sixties with COVID-19, enrolled during active disease. CDR3s include the opening cysteine and the closing phenylalanine or tryptophan. The order of the fields is D gene, clone size, CDR3 length, J gene, V gene, CDR3 DNA, CDR3 protein. D genes are given only for firm matches. Not all rows give a size; the values are once, few, many and, for expanded clones, a class.

TRBD1,.,13,TRBJ2-7,TRBV7-2,TGTGCCAGCAGCTCCGGGACAGGGCTCGAGCAGTACTTC,CASSSGTGLEQYF
TRBD1,.,12,TRBJ1-5,TRBV28,TGTGCCAGCAGTTTATATCAACAGGGGGAGCATTTT,CASSLYQQGEHF
.,.,19,TRBJ2-2,TRBV19,TGTGCCAGTAGTATGTGGGACAAGGGCCCCTTCGCGAACACCGGGGAGCTGTTTTTT,CASSMWDKGPFANTGELFF
.,.,15,TRBJ1-2,TRBV4-1,TGCGCCAGCAGCCAAGCAGGGATCCCAGGGTATGGCTACACCTTC,CASSQAGIPGYGYTF
TRBD1,.,14,TRBJ1-2,TRBV7-9,TGTGCCAGCAGCCTGGGACAGGAGATCTATGGCTACACCTTC,CASSLGQEIYGYTF
.,.,13,TRBJ2-7,TRBV7-8,TGTGCCAGCAGCTTAGTTCCCACCTACGAGCAGTACTTC,CASSLVPTYEQYF
TRBD2,.,15,TRBJ2-1,TRBV20-1,TGCAGTGCTAGTAGAGCGGGGGGGCTGAGTAATGAGCAGTTCTTC,CSASRAGGLSNEQFF
TRBD2,.,15,TRBJ2-7,TRBV6-5,TGTGCCAGCAGTTACGAGGGGACTAGTATGTACGAGCAGTACTTC,CASSYEGTSMYEQYF
TRBD1,.,14,TRBJ2-1,TRBV2,TGTGCCAGTAACCCGGGACAGGGTTACAATGAGCAGTTCTTC,CASNPGQGYNEQFF
TRBD2,.,13,TRBJ2-7,TRBV6-5,TGTGCCAGCAGTCAGGGACTAGCATACGAGCAGTACTTC,CASSQGLAYEQYF
.,.,17,TRBJ1-6,TRBV4-1,TGCGCCAGCAGCCAAGGGCTAGCACGCTCCTATAATTCACCCCTCCACTTT,CASSQGLARSYNSPLHF
.,.,14,TRBJ1-1,TRBV6-5,TGTGCCAGCAGCTCCGGACAGCATTTATTGGAAGCTTTCTTT,CASSSGQHLLEAFF
TRBD2,.,14,TRBJ2-3,TRBV5-1,TGCGCCAGCAGCAAGGGACTAGCTGCAGATACGCAGTATTTT,CASSKGLAADTQYF
TRBD1,.,12,TRBJ1-5,TRBV19,TGTGCCAGCCGGACAGGTCGACAGCCCCAGCATTTT,CASRTGRQPQHF
TRBD1,.,14,TRBJ1-4,TRBV27,TGTGCCAGCAGGGGGGGCAGGGGGAATGAAAAACTGTTTTTT,CASRGGRGNEKLFF
.,.,13,TRBJ1-3,TRBV7-3,TGTGCCAGCAGCACAACACAGGGAAACACCATATATTTT,CASSTTQGNTIYF
TRBD1,.,16,TRBJ1-5,TRBV19,TGTGCCAGTACTCAGACAGGGTTGGGCAGCAATCAGCCCCAGCATTTT,CASTQTGLGSNQPQHF
.,.,13,TRBJ2-2,TRBV5-4,TGTGCCAGCAGCGGACAGCTCACCGGGGAGCTGTTTTTT,CASSGQLTGELFF
.,.,13,TRBJ2-5,TRBV7-6,TGTGCCAGCAACCAACAGGGTTGGGAGACCCAGTACTTC,CASNQQGWETQYF
TRBD1,.,12,TRBJ2-3,TRBV10-3,TGTGCCATCAGACCCCAGGGGGCCGAGAAGGATTTT,CAIRPQGAEKDF
.,.,14,TRBJ1-5,TRBV18,TGTGCCAGCTCCCCACAGGGAGGTGAACAGCCCCAGCATTTT,CASSPQGGEQPQHF
TRBD2,.,15,TRBJ2-5,TRBV6-5,TGTGCCAGCAGTTATCAGCGGGGGGGGCAAGAGACCCAGTACTTC,CASSYQRGGQETQYF
.,.,11,TRBJ1-1,TRBV30,TGTGCCTGGAGCTTAGCATTTGAAGCTTTCTTT,CAWSLAFEAFF
.,.,13,TRBJ1-5,TRBV2,TGTGCCAGCAGCCGACAGGGCAATCAGCCCCAGCATTTT,CASSRQGNQPQHF
TRBD1,.,19,TRBJ1-1,TRBV6-4,TGTGCCAGCAGTGACTCCTCCGTCCGACAGGGGAAAGGGAACACTGAAGCTTTCTTT,CASSDSSVRQGKGNTEAFF
.,.,13,TRBJ1-1,TRBV7-3,TGTGCCAGCAGCTTATGGCTGAACACTGAAGCTTTCTTT,CASSLWLNTEAFF
.,.,16,TRBJ1-2,TRBV7-2,TGTGCCAGCAGCTTAGATTGGGGGCTAGGAAGCTATGGCTACACCTTC,CASSLDWGLGSYGYTF
TRBD2,.,15,TRBJ2-5,TRBV30,TGTGCCTGGAGTGGGGGCACCGGGGGGGTAGAAACCCAGTACTTC,CAWSGGTGGVETQYF
TRBD2,.,17,TRBJ2-1,TRBV29-1,TGCAGCGTTGCGGCTAGCGGGGGGTCTTTATCCTACAATGAGCAGTTCTTC,CSVAASGGSLSYNEQFF
TRBD2,.,15,TRBJ2-1,TRBV28,TGTGCCAGCAGGGCCCTAGCGGGGGATTACAATGAGCAGTTCTTC,CASRALAGDYNEQFF
TRBD2,.,21,TRBJ2-5,TRBV4-3,TGCGCCAGCAGCCAAGGGTGGGGACAGGGACTAGCGGGGGGGTACCAAGAGACCCAGTACTTC,CASSQGWGQGLAGGYQETQYF
TRBD2,.,19,TRBJ2-3,TRBV7-9,TGTGCCAGCAGCTTAGCGAAATGGTGGGAGCGGGGGGCCGGAGATACGCAGTATTTT,CASSLAKWWERGAGDTQYF
.,many,16,TRBJ1-2,TRBV7-9,TGTGCCAGCAGTCACACCGGGGGGGCGCATAACTATGGCTACACCTTC,CASSHTGGAHNYGYTF
.,.,15,TRBJ2-1,TRBV18,TGTGCCAGCTCAATCACAGGGTACTCCTACAATGAGCAGTTCTTC,CASSITGYSYNEQFF
.,.,14,TRBJ1-6,TRBV28,TGTGCCAGCAACTGGGGGGGGGATTCCTCACCCCTCCACTTT,CASNWGGDSSPLHF
TRBD1,once,14,TRBJ1-2,TRBV6-5,TGTGCCAGCAGCAACAGGGGGTCGCCCTATGGCTACACCTTC,CASSNRGSPYGYTF
.,.,12,TRBJ1-4,TRBV6-5,TGTGCCAGTGGGAGAACCCATGAAAAACTGTTTTTT,CASGRTHEKLFF
.,.,14,TRBJ2-3,TRBV6-1,TGTGCCAGCAGTGAATGGACAGCTACAGATACGCAGTATTTT,CASSEWTATDTQYF
TRBD2,.,15,TRBJ2-1,TRBV7-9,TGTGCCAGCAGCTTAGCGGCTCTAGCGGGGAATGAGCAGTTCTTC,CASSLAALAGNEQFF
TRBD2,.,16,TRBJ2-1,TRBV6-2/TRBV6-3,TGTGCCAGCAACCCCGGGGGGGCCGTCTCCTACAATGAGCAGTTCTTC,CASNPGGAVSYNEQFF
.,few,14,TRBJ1-5,TRBV7-2,TGTGCCAGCAGCTTAGGGGCACATAATCAGCCCCAGCATTTT,CASSLGAHNQPQHF
TRBD1,.,14,TRBJ1-2,TRBV12-5,TGTGCTAGTGGTTGGGGGGACAGGGCCTATGGCTACACCTTC,CASGWGDRAYGYTF
TRBD1,.,17,TRBJ1-2,TRBV4-1,TGCGCCAGCAGACAAGACGCGCGGGGGACAGGGGTCTATGGCTACACCTTC,CASRQDARGTGVYGYTF
TRBD2,.,15,TRBJ2-7,TRBV28,TGTGCCAGCAGTCCCTGGGCGGGGGTCAGGAACGAGCAGTACTTC,CASSPWAGVRNEQYF
.,.,16,TRBJ1-6,TRBV9,TGTGCCAGCAGCGTGGAGGGGGGACTAAATAATTCACCCCTCCACTTT,CASSVEGGLNNSPLHF
.,.,18,TRBJ1-5,TRBV3-1/TRBV3-2,TGTGCCAGCAGCCAAGGCCCCCCCACAGGGTGGAGCAATCAGCCCCAGCATTTT,CASSQGPPTGWSNQPQHF
.,.,17,TRBJ2-6,TRBV7-9,TGTGCCAGCAGCCCCTCCCAGGCCGCCTCTGGGGCCAACGTCCTGACTTTC,CASSPSQAASGANVLTF
TRBD1,once,15,TRBJ2-2,TRBV7-7,TGTGCCAGCAGCCTCTCGGGACAGGGATCCGGGGAGCTGTTTTTT,CASSLSGQGSGELFF
.,.,13,TRBJ1-3,TRBV7-6,TGTGCCAGCAGCTTATCGGAGGGAAACACCATATATTTT,CASSLSEGNTIYF